This T cell receptor (beta chain) was profiled in a study of control samples from healthy donors and cancer patients. Some clones are missing from TCRdb's copy, which holds only in-frame ones; the method was immunoSEQ multiplex PCR. This sample has 150,000 or so clones, with more than 85% found just once. The length of the CDR3 is 15 residues. V lost 2 bases, J lost 2 bases, and 13 bases lay in between. Germline V gives CDR1 MGHRA, CDR2 YSYEKL. The chain recombines TRBV4-1 with TRBJ2-7; TRBD1 is a possible D gene (6 bases). The sequenced sample was blood. The sequence came from a man aged 18 to 30 in good health. The CDR3 here is CASSQLQGPTYEQYF. Here the CDR3 DNA reads TGCGCCAGCAGCCAACTTCAGGGGCCCACCTACGAGCAGTACTTC.